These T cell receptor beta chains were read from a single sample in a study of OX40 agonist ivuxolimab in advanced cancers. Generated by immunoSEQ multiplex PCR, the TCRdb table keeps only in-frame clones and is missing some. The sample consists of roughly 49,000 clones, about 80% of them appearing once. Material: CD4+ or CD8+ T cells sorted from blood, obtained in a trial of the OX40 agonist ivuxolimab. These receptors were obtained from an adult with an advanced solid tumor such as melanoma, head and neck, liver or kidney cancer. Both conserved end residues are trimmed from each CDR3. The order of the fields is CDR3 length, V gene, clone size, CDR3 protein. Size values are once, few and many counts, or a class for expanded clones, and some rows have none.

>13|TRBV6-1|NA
ASEPQSSGANVLT
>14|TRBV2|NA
ASTQMGQGNTGELF
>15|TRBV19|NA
ASSLMVTGTGTYEQY
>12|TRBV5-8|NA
ASSLMGGGTEAF
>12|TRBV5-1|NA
ASSLTGFPGELF
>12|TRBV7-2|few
ASSLDVAGNTIY
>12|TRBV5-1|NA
ASSLEWGFGGYT
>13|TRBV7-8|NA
ASSLIRRSSYEQY
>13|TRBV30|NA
AWNRGEFSNQPQH
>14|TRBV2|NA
ASSREGMSGANVLT
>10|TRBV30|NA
AWSATLYEQY
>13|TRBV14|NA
ASSQDEQGGSPLH
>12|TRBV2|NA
ASSLTGTGSPLH
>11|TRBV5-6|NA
ASSLGFQETQY
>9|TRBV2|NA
ASSGTVEAF
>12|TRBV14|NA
ASSPTGDTGELF
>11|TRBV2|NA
ASSEKGEDTQY
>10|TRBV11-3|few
ASRGGDVGYT
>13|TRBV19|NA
ASSILGGGYNEQF
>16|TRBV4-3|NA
ASSQELAGGPSYNEQF
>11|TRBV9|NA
ASSVVSLTEAF
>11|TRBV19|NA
ASNQGAGQPQH
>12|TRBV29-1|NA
SVTGMPQRPEQF
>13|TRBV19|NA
ASSKNDRRYTEAF
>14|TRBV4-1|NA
ASSQDRGAANEKLF
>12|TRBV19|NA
ASRLDREPDTQY
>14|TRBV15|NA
ATSRDAQSWAYEQY
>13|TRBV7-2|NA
ASSLRRGVGNEQF
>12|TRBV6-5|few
ASSYGTSLHEQY
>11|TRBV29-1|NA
SVGDRGNNEQF
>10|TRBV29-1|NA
SVLGYQETQY
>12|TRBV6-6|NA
ASSYYPAQWGYT
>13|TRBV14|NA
ASSQIGRGSYEQY
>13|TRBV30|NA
AWSQLAGGSGELF
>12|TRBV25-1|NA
AVDGASGSYEQY
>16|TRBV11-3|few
ASSLVYSSGIITNEQF
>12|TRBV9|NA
ASSVRGATDTQY
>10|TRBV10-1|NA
ASSDDYNEQF
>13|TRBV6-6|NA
ASSYRTVSNQPQH
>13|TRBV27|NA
ASSLWAGVREKLF
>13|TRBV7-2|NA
ASSLATGLNTEAF
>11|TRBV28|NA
ASRRGILYEQY
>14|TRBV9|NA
ASSGPSGRTYNEQF
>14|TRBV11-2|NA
ASSFLISARAGAQY
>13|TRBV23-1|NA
ASSHLQDQQETQY
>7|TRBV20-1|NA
MPPGGYT
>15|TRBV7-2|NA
ASSILRDRGSYNEQF
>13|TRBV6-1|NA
ASSDGPDDNYGYT
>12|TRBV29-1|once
SVEGGDLSYEQY
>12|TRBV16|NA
ASSQDFNTGELF
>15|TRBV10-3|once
AISETTGLAEGDEQF
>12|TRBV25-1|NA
ASRSTEGVYGYT
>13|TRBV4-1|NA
ASSQESPFGETQY
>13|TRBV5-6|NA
ASSTLTGGGNIQY
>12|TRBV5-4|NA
ASTLQRGHNEQF
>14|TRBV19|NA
ASSKPIRSFAGELF
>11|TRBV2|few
ASTPVRGNEQF
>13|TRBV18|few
ASSPRGENTGELF
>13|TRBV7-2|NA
ASSLTSGMADTQY
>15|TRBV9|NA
ASSVPSAGGFTDTQY